Each of the 22 T cell receptor beta chains below was sequenced from the same sample in a study of control samples from healthy donors and cancer patients. Repertoires were generated with immunoSEQ multiplex PCR, while TCRdb's copy carries only in-frame clones and drops some. The sample records some 90,000 clones, about 89% being singletons. Sample: blood. Every receptor here comes from a woman aged 55-70 years in good health.

The chain combines TRBV6-5 with TRBJ1-2, with 9 nucleotides matching TRBD1. After removal of 6 bases from V and 8 bases from J, the junction contained 10 bases not matched to a gene. The CDR3 has 14 amino acids. Germline V lookup: CDR1 MNHEY, CDR2 SVGAGI. The CDR3 here is CASRGDRVGLGYTF. In nucleotides, the CDR3 is TGTGCCAGCAGGGGGGACAGGGTGGGTCTCGGCTACACCTTC.

The chain uses TRBV10-3 and TRBJ1-1, with D maybe TRBD1 (6 bases). CDR3 length: 15 amino acids. CDR1 and CDR2 (germline): ENHRY, SYGVKD. The V and J ends lost 3 bases and 2 bases respectively, with 13 bases between them. The DNA of the CDR3 is TGTGCCATCAGTGAATGGCGAGGGGGAAACACTGAAGCTTTCTTT. As protein: CAISEWRGGNTEAFF.

In DNA, the CDR3 is TGTGCCAGCAGTTTCCGGACCCCTTCTATTACCGGGGAGCTGTTTTTT. Protein: CASSFRTPSITGELFF. The V gene is TRBV6-6, the J gene TRBJ2-2; D is unresolved. With 4 bases removed from V and 5 bases from J, the gap between germline ends came to 17 bases. The germline V gene has CDR1 MNHNY and CDR2 SVGAGI (reference sequence). This CDR3 spans 16 amino acids.

The chain uses TRBV10-3 and TRBJ2-3, with 12 bases identical to TRBD1. V gave up 4 bases and J gave up 5 bases; unmatched junction bases: 4. The germline CDR1 and CDR2 sequences are ENHRY and SYGVKD. This CDR3 contains 15 residues. CDR3 bases: TGTGCCATCAGTGCGGGACAGGGGGCAAAAGATACGCAGTATTTT. Translated, it gives CAISAGQGAKDTQYF.

This rearrangement joins TRBV7-3 to TRBJ2-2, with 12 bases fitting TRBD2. From germline, CDR1 is SGHTA and CDR2 FQGTGA. J gave up 6 bases and V 0 bases, and 2 bases lay outside the gene matches. The CDR3 is made up of 16 amino acids. The CDR3 DNA follows: TGTGCCAGCAGCTTAACAGGACTAGCGGGATCCGGGGAGCTGTTTTTT. As protein: CASSLTGLAGSGELFF.

V and J are TRBV9 and TRBJ1-2; tentatively, D is TRBD1 (6 bases). Germline V gene data show CDR1 as SGDLS and CDR2 as YYNGEE. Trimming took 2 bases from V and 3 from J, leaving 14 bases between them. This CDR3 comprises 15 residues. This CDR3 is CASSVRDTMDYGYTF. The CDR3 nucleotides read TGTGCCAGCAGCGTCCGGGACACCATGGACTATGGCTACACCTTC.

The chain links TRBV28 to TRBJ2-7, with 7 positions matching TRBD2. V lost 6 bases and J lost 3; bases outside the gene matches: 5. The germline CDR1 and CDR2 sequences are MDHEN and SYDVKM. The CDR3 consists of 13 residues. The CDR3, as DNA: TGTGCCAGCAGCCGGGGCGGGGGCTACGAGCAGTACTTC. Amino acid sequence: CASSRGGGYEQYF.

The V and J genes are TRBV19 and TRBJ1-6, with unresolved D. Trimming took off 1 base at V and 8 bases at J, with 15 bases between the two ends. CDR1 and CDR2 (germline): LNHDA, SQIVND (reference sequence). The CDR3 length is 16 residues. The CDR3 DNA reads TGTGCCAGTAGTATAGGCCCAGCGCCCGGGGATTCACCCCTCCACTTT. Translation gives CASSIGPAPGDSPLHF.

This chain joins TRBV27 and TRBJ2-7, with TRBD2 as a possible D gene (5 bases). The CDR3 has 14 amino acids. Germline V gene data show CDR1 as MNHEY and CDR2 as SMNVEV (reference sequence). The V and J ends lost 2 bases and 6 bases respectively, with 14 bases between them. The CDR3 DNA reads as TGTGCCAGCAGTTTAAGAGGGCCCCTCGCCGAGCAGTACTTC. It specifies CASSLRGPLAEQYF.

This CDR3 is CASSLSRSWEQYF. CDR3 nucleotides: TGTGCCAGCAGCCTCAGTAGGTCGTGGGAGCAGTACTTC. V gene TRBV27 combines with J gene TRBJ2-7; no definite D call. Germline V lookup: CDR1 MNHEY, CDR2 SMNVEV (reference sequence). The ends were cut back, 6 bases at V and 7 bases at J, with 16 bases in the middle. The CDR3 is 13 amino acids.

This chain connects TRBV4-1 to TRBJ2-5, with D possibly TRBD2 on 5 matching bases. V gave up 3 bases and J gave up 3 bases, with 14 bases separating them. The germline CDR1 and CDR2 sequences are MGHRA and YSYEKL. This CDR3 has 15 amino acids. CDR3 residues: CASSHPGLGEETQYF. CDR3 DNA: TGCGCCAGCAGCCATCCGGGCCTCGGGGAAGAGACCCAGTACTTC.

This chain joins TRBV7-3 and TRBJ1-3; D might be TRBD1 (6 bases). CDR3 length: 16 residues. Germline V gives CDR1 SGHTA, CDR2 FQGTGA. The V end was cut by 5 bases, the J end by 4 bases, with 18 bases between. DNA for the CDR3: TGTGCCAGCAGCACCAGGGGTCCTTCCCGGGGAAACACCATATATTTT. This encodes CASSTRGPSRGNTIYF.

This chain connects TRBV3-1 (or the pseudogene TRBV3-2) to TRBJ2-1, with D maybe TRBD2 (5 bases). There are 14 residues in the CDR3. V shed 4 bases and J shed 3 bases, with 10 bases lying between them. Per germline, CDR1 LGHDT and CDR2 YNNKEL (reference sequence). Written as DNA, the CDR3 is TGTGCCAGCAGCCGCGGACTGGTCTACAATGAGCAGTTCTTC. Its protein is CASSRGLVYNEQFF.

This clone was recorded only once. This chain connects TRBV5-1 to TRBJ2-7; a possible D gene is TRBD2 (5 bases). CDR3 size: 15 residues. Germline CDR1 SGHRS, CDR2 YFSETQ. Trimming removed 0 bases from V and 6 bases from J, with 16 bases in between. Here the CDR3 DNA reads TGCGCCAGCAGCTTGGGATCTCAACTAGTAAGCGAGCAGTACTTC. It specifies CASSLGSQLVSEQYF.

The chain couples TRBV6-4 to TRBJ2-2; weak D call: TRBD2 (6 bases). Germline lookup yields CDR1 MRHNA and CDR2 SNTAGT. The CDR3 has 15 residues. V lost 3 bases to trimming and J lost 6 bases, with 14 bases between them. In nucleotides, the CDR3 is TGTGCCAGCAGTGAAGGCGGGAATGGGGCCGGGGAGCTGTTTTTT. It codes for CASSEGGNGAGELFF.

In the case of this clone: One end of the junction varies from germline; a read error may be responsible. The chain combines TRBV3-1 (or the pseudogene TRBV3-2) with TRBJ1-1; D gene uncertain. This CDR3 has 12 amino acids. Germline assignment: CDR1 LGHDT and CDR2 YNNKEL (reference sequence). The CDR3 region has the DNA TGTGCCAGCAGCAAAAAAAAGAAACTAAGGATCTTT. Residues: CASSKKKKLRIF.

The V gene is TRBV11-3, the J gene TRBJ2-5; 9 bases are shared with TRBD1. With V trimmed by 4 bases and J by 1 base, 4 bases remained unmatched. Germline lookup yields CDR1 SGHNT and CDR2 YENEEA. The CDR3 consists of 15 residues. The CDR3 nucleotides are TGTGCCAGCAGCTACAGGGGGCATTCCCAAGAGACCCAGTACTTC. Amino acids: CASSYRGHSQETQYF. Full variable domain (rest looked up from reference TRBV11-3 and TRBJ2-5): EAGVVQSPRYKIIEKKQPVAFWCNPISGHNTLYWYLQNLGQGPELLIRYENEEAVDDSQLPKDRFSAERLKGVDSTLKIQPAELGDSAVYLCASSYRGHSQETQYFGPGTRLLVL.

This chain connects TRBV10-3 to TRBJ2-1; 8 nucleotides agree with TRBD2. This CDR3 has 14 residues. Trimming took 1 base from V and 7 from J; bases not matched to a gene: 3. Germline V gene sequence: CDR1 ENHRY, CDR2 SYGVKD. CDR3 nucleotide sequence: TGTGCCATCAGTGAGTGGGGCGGGGGGAATGAGCAGTTCTTC. Amino acid sequence: CAISEWGGGNEQFF.

The gene calls are TRBV6-6 and TRBJ1-5; D may be TRBD1 (5 bases). Trimming removed 6 bases from V and 2 bases from J, with 8 bases in between. Germline CDR1 and CDR2: MNHNY and SVGAGI (reference sequence). The CDR3 loop spans 13 amino acids. CDR3 protein: CASRGDGNQPQHF. The CDR3 DNA reads as TGTGCCAGCAGGGGGGACGGCAATCAGCCCCAGCATTTT.

V is TRBV7-9 and J is TRBJ2-5; possibly TRBD1 for D (6 bases). Germline loops: CDR1 SEHNR, CDR2 FQNEAQ (reference sequence). Trimming cost V 3 bases and J 5 bases, with 13 bases left between them. The CDR3 sequence is 14 residues long. DNA for the CDR3: TGTGCCAGCAGCTTTCAGGGGCTTGGTGAGACCCAGTACTTC. Protein: CASSFQGLGETQYF.

The CDR3 loop is CASSLAGPQNQPQHF. In DNA form, the CDR3 reads TGTGCCAGCAGCTTGGCGGGACCGCAAAATCAGCCCCAGCATTTT. The rearrangement links TRBV7-2 to TRBJ1-5; D might be TRBD1 (5 bases). The CDR3 has 15 amino acids. The germline V gene encodes CDR1 SGHTA and CDR2 FQGNSA. V was pared by 3 bases and J by 4 bases, with 13 bases between.

This chain connects TRBV27 to TRBJ2-7; 7 positions agree with TRBD1. V was clipped by 6 bases and J by 1 base; unmatched bases: 6. The CDR3 length is 14 residues. The germline V gene has CDR1 MNHEY and CDR2 SMNVEV (reference sequence). The CDR3: CASRTTGESYEQYF. The CDR3 bases are TGTGCCAGCAGAACTACAGGGGAATCCTACGAGCAGTACTTC.